Shown below are 8 T cell receptor beta chains from a single sample sequenced in a study of cytomegalovirus exposure and HLA in healthy donors. This PCR relied on a set of 60 Vbeta primers and 13 Jbeta primers. Using immunoSEQ multiplex PCR, the repertoire was profiled, and TCRdb retains in-frame clones only, with some absent. This sample yields approximately 81,000 clones, of which about 80% are seen a single time; approximately 3% belongs to the top ten. Material for sequencing was PBMCs. The receptors derive from a man aged 50 to 60 in good health and CMV-seropositive.

This chain uses TRBV6-1 with TRBJ1-1, with TRBD1 as a possible D gene (5 bases). Germline CDR1 MNHNS, CDR2 SASEGT. V was cut by 4 bases and J by 0 bases, with 12 bases left in between. This CDR3 is 15 amino acids long. The chain's CDR3 is CASSAIGHLNTEAFF. The CDR3 DNA reads TGTGCCAGCAGTGCCATTGGACACCTGAACACTGAAGCTTTCTTT.

A single count supports this clone. The chain carries TRBV27 and TRBJ1-5, with unresolved D. Germline loops: CDR1 MNHEY, CDR2 SMNVEV (reference sequence). Trimming left V 2 bases short and J 1 base short, with 6 bases between. The CDR3 runs 14 residues. CDR3 nucleotides: TGTGCCAGCAGTTTACTCGGGAGCAATCAGCCCCAGCATTTT. Amino acids: CASSLLGSNQPQHF.

CDR3 sequence: CASSVGAGGLETQYF. DNA for the CDR3: TGTGCCAGCAGCGTAGGAGCGGGAGGTTTGGAGACCCAGTACTTC. The V call is TRBV9, the J call TRBJ2-5, with TRBD2 matching 9 bases. This CDR3 has 15 amino acids. Germline V gives CDR1 SGDLS, CDR2 YYNGEE. V shed 0 bases and J 5 bases; nucleotides not matched to a gene: 5.

The rearrangement links TRBV4-3 to TRBJ2-3, with D maybe TRBD2 (6 bases). Germline assignment: CDR1 LGHNA and CDR2 YSLEER. Between the trimmed V and J ends, which lost 2 bases and 0 bases, there was a span of 9 bases. The CDR3 contains 15 residues. The DNA of the CDR3 is TGCGCCAGCAGCCAAATAGCGGAAAGCACAGATACGCAGTATTTT. Translation gives CASSQIAESTDTQYF.

The chain employs TRBV6-4 and TRBJ2-2; TRBD2 matches at 11 bases. Germline V gives CDR1 MRHNA, CDR2 SNTAGT. V lost 7 bases, J lost 3 bases, and 4 bases stayed unmatched. The CDR3 length is 15 residues. In nucleotides, the CDR3 is TGTGCCAGCACCTTACTAGCGGGAGACACCGGGGAGCTGTTTTTT. This codes for CASTLLAGDTGELFF.

This clone was seen more than once but under ten times. The chain couples TRBV7-8 to TRBJ2-7; 11 nucleotides line up with TRBD2. The germline gives CDR1 SGHVS, CDR2 FQNEAQ. V dropped 5 bases and J dropped 3; count of bases not matched to a gene: 9. The CDR3 spans 16 residues. The chain's CDR3 is CASSTGGLAGGYEQYF. CDR3 DNA: TGTGCCAGCAGCACCGGAGGGCTAGCGGGAGGCTACGAGCAGTACTTC.

The chain carries TRBV13 and TRBJ2-3, with D perhaps matching TRBD2 (6 bases). CDR1 is PRHDT, CDR2 FYEKMQ, per germline (reference sequence). CDR3 length: 13 amino acids. Trimming removed 8 bases at V and 2 bases at J, with 11 bases between. The CDR3: CASEEGPTDTQYF. The CDR3 DNA follows: TGTGCCAGCGAGGAGGGCCCCACAGATACGCAGTATTTT.

This clone is a singleton in its sample. The V and J genes are TRBV4-1 and TRBJ1-2; D is perhaps TRBD1 (6 bases). V dropped 4 bases and J dropped 6 bases, with 12 bases sitting between them. The CDR3 extends over 13 amino acids. Germline CDR1 reads MGHRA; CDR2 reads YSYEKL. The CDR3 reads CASSLQGFDGYTF. DNA for the CDR3: TGCGCCAGCAGCCTACAGGGATTCGATGGCTACACCTTC.